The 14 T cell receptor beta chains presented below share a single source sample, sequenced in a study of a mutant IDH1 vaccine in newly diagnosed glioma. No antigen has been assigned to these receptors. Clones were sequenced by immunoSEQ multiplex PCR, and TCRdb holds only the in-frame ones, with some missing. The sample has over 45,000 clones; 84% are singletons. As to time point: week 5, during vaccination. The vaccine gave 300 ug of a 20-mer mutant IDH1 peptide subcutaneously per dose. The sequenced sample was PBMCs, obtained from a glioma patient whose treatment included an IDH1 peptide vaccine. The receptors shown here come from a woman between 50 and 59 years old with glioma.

CDR3 coding DNA: TGTGCCCCCAAGCGATCAGCGGGGCTCACCGGGGAGCTGTTTTTT. Translating gives CAPKRSAGLTGELFF. The chain uses TRBV4-2 and TRBJ2-2, with TRBD2 matching over 7 bases. Germline V gives CDR1 LGHNA, CDR2 YNFKEQ. The CDR3 spans 15 residues. The trim removed 11 bases at V and 4 bases at J, leaving 13 bases unmatched.

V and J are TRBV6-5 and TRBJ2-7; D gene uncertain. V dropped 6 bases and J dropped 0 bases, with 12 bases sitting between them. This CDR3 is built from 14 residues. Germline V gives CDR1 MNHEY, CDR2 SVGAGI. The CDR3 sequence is CASSPLALSYEQYF. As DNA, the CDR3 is TGTGCCAGCAGCCCCTTGGCCCTCTCCTACGAGCAGTACTTC.

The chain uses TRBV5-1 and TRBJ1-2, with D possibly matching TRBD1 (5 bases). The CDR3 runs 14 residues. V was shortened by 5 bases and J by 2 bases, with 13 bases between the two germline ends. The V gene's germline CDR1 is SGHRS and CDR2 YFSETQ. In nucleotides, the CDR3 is TGCGCCAGCAGGGGCGGGACGGAGAACTATGGCTACACCTTC. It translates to CASRGGTENYGYTF.

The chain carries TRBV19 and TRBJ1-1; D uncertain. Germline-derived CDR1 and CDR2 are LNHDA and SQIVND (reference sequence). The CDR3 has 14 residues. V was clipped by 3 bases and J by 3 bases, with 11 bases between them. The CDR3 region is CASSMPGIYTEAFF. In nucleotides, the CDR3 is TGTGCCAGTAGTATGCCGGGGATTTACACTGAAGCTTTCTTT.

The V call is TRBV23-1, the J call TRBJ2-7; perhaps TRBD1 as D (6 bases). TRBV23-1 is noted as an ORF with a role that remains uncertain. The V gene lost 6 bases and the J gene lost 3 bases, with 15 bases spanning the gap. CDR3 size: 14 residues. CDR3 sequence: CASSGDLDSYEQYF. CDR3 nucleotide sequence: TGCGCCAGCAGCGGAGATTTGGACAGCTACGAGCAGTACTTC.

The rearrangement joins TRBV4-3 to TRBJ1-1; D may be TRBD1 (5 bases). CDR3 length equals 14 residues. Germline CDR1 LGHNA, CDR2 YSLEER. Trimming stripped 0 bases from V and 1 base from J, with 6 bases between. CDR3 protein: CASSQDDRNTEAFF. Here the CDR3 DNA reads TGCGCCAGCAGCCAAGACGACAGGAACACTGAAGCTTTCTTT.

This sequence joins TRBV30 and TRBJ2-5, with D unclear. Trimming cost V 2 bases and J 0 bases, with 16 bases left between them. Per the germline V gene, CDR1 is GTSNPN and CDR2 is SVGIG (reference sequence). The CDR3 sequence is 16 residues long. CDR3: CAWSPLADAYQETQYF. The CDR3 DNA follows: TGTGCCTGGAGTCCTCTGGCAGATGCATACCAAGAGACCCAGTACTTC.

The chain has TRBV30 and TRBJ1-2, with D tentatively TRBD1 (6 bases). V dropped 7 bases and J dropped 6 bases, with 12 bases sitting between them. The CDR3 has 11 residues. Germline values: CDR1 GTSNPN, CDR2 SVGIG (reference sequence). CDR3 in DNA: TGTGCCTCCTCAAGGGGGGATGGCTACACCTTC. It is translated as CASSRGDGYTF.

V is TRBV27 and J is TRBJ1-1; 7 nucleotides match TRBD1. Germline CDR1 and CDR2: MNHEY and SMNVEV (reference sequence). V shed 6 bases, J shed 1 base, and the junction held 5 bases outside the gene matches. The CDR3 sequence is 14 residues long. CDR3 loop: CASRSQGENTEAFF. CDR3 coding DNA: TGTGCCAGCAGATCGCAGGGGGAGAACACTGAAGCTTTCTTT.

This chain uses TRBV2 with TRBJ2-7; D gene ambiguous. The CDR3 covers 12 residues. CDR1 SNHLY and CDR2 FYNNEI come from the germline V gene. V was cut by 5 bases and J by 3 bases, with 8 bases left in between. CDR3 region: CASSRQNYEQYF. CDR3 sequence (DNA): TGTGCCAGCAGTCGGCAGAACTACGAGCAGTACTTC.

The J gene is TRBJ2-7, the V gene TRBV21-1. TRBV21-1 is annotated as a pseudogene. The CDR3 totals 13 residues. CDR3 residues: CASSHRPCYEQYF. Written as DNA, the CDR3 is TGTGCCAGCAGCCACCGACCCTGCTACGAGCAGTACTTC.

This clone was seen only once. The DNA of the CDR3 is TGTGCCAGCAGCCCCCCTAGCTCTGGGGCCAACGTCCTGACTTTC. Translated: CASSPPSSGANVLTF. The chain has TRBV7-9 and TRBJ2-6, with D unclear. Trimming cost V 5 bases and J 0 bases, with 8 bases left between them. This CDR3 spans 15 amino acids. The germline V gene encodes CDR1 SEHNR and CDR2 FQNEAQ (reference sequence).

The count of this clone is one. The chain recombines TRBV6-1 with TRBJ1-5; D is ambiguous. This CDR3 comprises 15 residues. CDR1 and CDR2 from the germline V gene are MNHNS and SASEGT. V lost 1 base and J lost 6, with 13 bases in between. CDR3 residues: CASSEGEQLTQPQHF. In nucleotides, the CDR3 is TGTGCCAGCAGTGAAGGGGAACAATTGACTCAGCCCCAGCATTTT.

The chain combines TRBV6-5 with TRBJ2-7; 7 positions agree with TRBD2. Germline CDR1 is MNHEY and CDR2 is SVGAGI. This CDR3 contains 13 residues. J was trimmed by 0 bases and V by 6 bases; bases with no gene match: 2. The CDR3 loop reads CASRRGISYEQYF. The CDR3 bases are TGTGCCAGCAGGCGGGGGATCTCCTACGAGCAGTACTTC.